The clone carrying this T cell receptor (beta chain) came up once. Its antigen is not known. This entry comes from a study of T cell responses to AZD1222 COVID-19 vaccine. Profiled with immunoSEQ multiplex PCR; TCRdb holds only in-frame clones, not every one. Here the sample spans roughly 150,000 clones, 88% being singletons. Study outcomes and limitations: Clonal diversity may have been underestimated, and the donors were mostly white British, with more females than males. Repertoires were sampled only after the peak T cell response.

The TCR comes from an adult in good health. Sequenced material: peripheral blood, taken on day 0 of MenACWY control vaccination.

The CDR3 DNA reads as TGTGCCAGCAGCTTGTGGGGGAAAAGCAATCAGCCCCAGCATTTT. It yields the protein CASSLWGKSNQPQHF. V is TRBV5-4 and J is TRBJ1-5, with a weak D call TRBD1 (5 bases). The V gene's germline CDR1 is SGHNT and CDR2 YYREEE (reference sequence). V dropped 1 base and J dropped 1 base, with 9 bases sitting between them. The CDR3 is made up of 15 amino acids.